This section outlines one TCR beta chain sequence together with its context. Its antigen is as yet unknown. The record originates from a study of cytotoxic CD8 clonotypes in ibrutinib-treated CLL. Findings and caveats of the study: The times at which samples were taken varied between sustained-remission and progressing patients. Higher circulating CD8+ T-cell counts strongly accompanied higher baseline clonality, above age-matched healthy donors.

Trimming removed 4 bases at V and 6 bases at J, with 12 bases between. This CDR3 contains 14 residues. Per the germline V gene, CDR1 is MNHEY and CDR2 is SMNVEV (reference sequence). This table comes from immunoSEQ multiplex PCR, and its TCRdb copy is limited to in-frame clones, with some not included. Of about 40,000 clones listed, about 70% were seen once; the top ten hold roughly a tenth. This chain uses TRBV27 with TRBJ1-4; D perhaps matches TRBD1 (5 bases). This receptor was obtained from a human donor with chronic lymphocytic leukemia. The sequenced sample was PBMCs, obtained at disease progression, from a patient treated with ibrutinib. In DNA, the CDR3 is TGTGCCAGCAGTTCAGGGTGGGTCGATGAAAAACTGTTTTTT. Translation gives CASSSGWVDEKLFF.